The sequence of this TCR beta chain was determined in a study of blood T cell repertoires in COVID-19. Study-wide background: Sites in the United States, Italy and Spain provided acute and convalescent COVID-19 samples.

This CDR3 contains 13 residues. V was pared by 3 bases and J by 5 bases, with 0 bases of the junction left unmatched. The germline CDR1 and CDR2 sequences are KGHSH and LQKENI. All enrollees were about 18 to 90 years old and from approximately 24 US areas. Cohort placement rested on clinical history that participants reported themselves. In the source study's methods: Reference gene primer amplification gave estimated nucleated cell counts. Sequenced by immunoSEQ multiplex PCR; TCRdb stores in-frame clones only, minus some. V and J calls plus clone size are reproduced from that table; the DNA served to infer D and trimming. The repertoire has fewer than 500,000 clones, 70% to 90% of them found once; the top ten carry approximately 1%.

This TCR was recovered from a young woman with acute COVID-19. V gene TRBV18 combines with J gene TRBJ1-5; TRBD1 matches 8 bases. Material for sequencing was PBMCs or T cells enriched from blood (not recorded which). DNA of the CDR3: TGTGCCAGCTCACCGGGACAGGATCAGCCCCAGCATTTT. This gives the protein CASSPGQDQPQHF.